The 22 T cell receptor beta chains reported below all come from one sample, sequenced in a study of prognosis after radiotherapy for stage I lung cancer. Genomic DNA provided the template from which TCR beta CDR3 was amplified by two-round multiplex PCR. First-round PCR amplification was performed with primers specific to each TRBV and TRBJ gene. TCRdb redid the calling of the multiplex PCR reads with MiXCR, one entry per CDR3 protein. The sample has about 21,000 distinct CDR3 sequences; approximately 39% are singletons. Sequenced here: PBMCs, sampled before or after stereotactic body radiation therapy (not recorded which). The receptors derive from a donor aged 50 or older with non-small cell lung cancer.

This clonotype was seen many times. This rearrangement joins TRBV15 to TRBJ2-5, with TRBD1 matching 10 bases. From germline, CDR1 is LNHNV and CDR2 YYDKDF (reference sequence). The CDR3 contains 15 residues. V dropped 4 bases and J dropped 5; count of bases not matched to a gene: 7. CDR3 DNA: TGTGCCACCAGCACCCGGACAGGGGGTGGGGAGACCCAGTACTTC. This translates into CATSTRTGGGETQYF.

J is TRBJ2-3 and V is TRBV6-2 or TRBV6-3; no clear D gene. Germline V CDR1 and CDR2: MNHEY, SVGEGT. The CDR3 spans 15 residues. The V end lost 7 bases, the J end lost 0 bases, and 14 bases lay between the germline ends. This CDR3 reads CASTPRRISTDTQYF. Here the CDR3 DNA reads TGTGCCAGCACCCCCAGACGGATAAGCACAGATACGCAGTATTTT.

This clonotype is medium-sized within its sample. V gene TRBV12-3 or TRBV12-4 combines with J gene TRBJ2-1; 9 bases map to TRBD1. The CDR3 is 14 amino acids. V lost 4 bases to trimming and J lost 7 bases; unmatched junction nucleotides: 5. DNA of the CDR3: TGTGCCAGCAGTTACAGGGGGCAGGGGAATGAGCAGTTCTTC. Translation gives CASSYRGQGNEQFF.

This clonotype was detected many times. The chain recombines TRBV24-1 with TRBJ2-2, with TRBD2 identical over 7 bases. The V gene end was trimmed by 0 bases and the J gene end by 7 bases; junction bases not matched to a gene: 7. Germline values: CDR1 KGHDR, CDR2 SFDVKD. The CDR3 has 16 amino acids. CDR3 coding DNA: TGTGCCACCAGTGATTTGGCGCGGGAGAGAGGCGGGGAGCTGTTTTTT. Its translation is CATSDLARERGGELFF.

The chain combines TRBV6-1 with TRBJ2-1, with D unclear. Germline CDR1 is MNHNS and CDR2 is SASEGT. V lost 2 bases to trimming and J lost 8 bases, with 10 bases between them. This CDR3 has 13 amino acids. Here the CDR3 DNA reads TGTGCCAGCAGTGAAAGGCAGTACGATGAGCAGTTCTTC. This sequence encodes CASSERQYDEQFF.

Comments on this clonotype: One base separates it from a far larger clone, so it is likely a read error. The chain joins TRBV6-2 or TRBV6-3 to TRBJ2-1; either TRBD1 or TRBD2 may fit D (5 bases each). The CDR3 totals 12 residues. Germline assignment: CDR1 MNHEY and CDR2 SVGEGT. The CDR3 region has the DNA TGTTCCAGCAGTCGGGACCGCCTGGAGCAGTTCTTC. This translates into CSSSRDRLEQFF.

In the case of this clonotype: A much larger clonotype is one base distant, so this may be a read error. V usage is TRBV6-2 or TRBV6-3 and J usage is TRBJ2-7; D is unclear. CDR1 is MNHEY, CDR2 SVGEGT, per germline. V was pared by 7 bases and J by 6 bases, with 13 bases between. The CDR3 has 12 residues. The CDR3 sequence: CASIGGPCEQYF. In DNA form, the CDR3 reads TGTGCCAGCATCGGTGGTCCTTGCGAGCAGTACTTC.

Notes on this clonotype: Germline is not matched at one junction end, which may reflect a read error. The chain carries TRBV5-1 and TRBJ2-5; 9 bases agree with TRBD1. Germline V lookup: CDR1 SGHRS, CDR2 YFSETQ. The CDR3 spans 15 residues. DNA for the CDR3: TGCGCCAGCAGGGAGGGACAGGGAGTCCAAGAGGCCCAGTACTTC. Protein product: CASREGQGVQEAQYF.

A few counts support this clonotype. A far larger clone is only one base removed, so a read error is likely. The chain recombines TRBV6-9 with TRBJ2-2; D gene ambiguous. In germline, CDR1 is MNHGY, CDR2 SVAAGI. Trimming pared 3 bases from V and 9 bases from J, leaving 11 bases between. The CDR3 consists of 13 residues. The DNA of the CDR3 is TGTGCCAGCAGTTACGGGCGAACCTGGGAGCTGTTTTTT. Protein sequence: CASSYGRTWELFF.

This clonotype was counted at least ten times. This chain uses TRBV5-6 with TRBJ2-2; D ambiguous. The CDR3 loop spans 15 amino acids. V lost 4 bases and J 5 bases, leaving 15 bases between the germline ends. Germline lookup yields CDR1 SGHDT and CDR2 YYEEEE. For the CDR3, the DNA is TGTGCCAGCAGCCTCGGTCTAGACGGGACCGGGGAGCTGTTTTTT. Its translation is CASSLGLDGTGELFF.

At least ten counts were recorded for this clonotype. The genes are TRBV7-2 and TRBJ1-4; D call uncertain. Deletions cut 1 base from V and 3 bases from J, with 9 bases between. Per the germline V gene, CDR1 is SGHTA and CDR2 is FQGNSA. The CDR3 runs to 15 residues. CDR3 sequence (DNA): TGTGCCAGCAGCTTAGTGAGGCGCCCTAATGAAAAACTGTTTTTT. It encodes CASSLVRRPNEKLFF.

As regards this clonotype: Germline and junction disagree at one end, which may indicate a read error. This chain links TRBV20-1 with TRBJ2-7; 8 bases line up with TRBD2. The CDR3 sequence is 14 residues long. The germline V gene encodes CDR1 DFQATT and CDR2 SNEGSKA (reference sequence). CDR3 nucleotides: TGCAGTGCTGGAGACCCAAGCGGGAGATACGAGCAGTACTTC. This sequence encodes CSAGDPSGRYEQYF.

Concerning this clonotype itself: A much larger clone differs by one base, so this may be a read error. The CDR3 spells CAISEGDIESFF. CDR3 coding DNA: TGTGCCATCAGTGAGGGAGACATCGAATCTTTCTTT. The chain links TRBV10-3 to TRBJ1-1; D call uncertain. Trimming left V 2 bases short and J 12 bases short, with 13 bases between. Germline CDR1 reads ENHRY; CDR2 reads SYGVKD. The CDR3 is 12 residues long.

The chain employs TRBV20-1 and TRBJ2-3, with D possibly TRBD2 on 7 matching bases. This CDR3 comprises 17 residues. Germline V gives CDR1 DFQATT, CDR2 SNEGSKA (reference sequence). V lost 2 bases and J 7 bases, leaving 25 bases between the germline ends. CDR3 sequence reads: CSARSGGGGLRRNTQYF. The CDR3 nucleotides are TGCAGTGCTAGATCGGGGGGCGGGGGACTTAGGAGAAATACGCAGTATTTT.

This clonotype was observed many times. The chain combines TRBV6-1 with TRBJ1-5; perhaps TRBD1 as D (5 bases). The V gene's germline CDR1 is MNHNS and CDR2 SASEGT. This CDR3 region has 15 residues. Trimming removed 7 bases from V and 4 bases from J, with 17 bases in between. The CDR3: CASTARTGLNQPQHF. Written as DNA, the CDR3 is TGTGCCAGCACCGCGCGCACAGGATTAAATCAGCCCCAGCATTTT.

This clonotype was detected many times. The V call is TRBV5-4, the J call TRBJ2-7; 7 bases fit TRBD1. V was clipped by 0 bases and J by 4 bases; unmatched bases: 4. The CDR3 is 14 residues long. The germline V gene has CDR1 SGHNT and CDR2 YYREEE (reference sequence). The CDR3 DNA follows: TGTGCCAGCAGCTTGGGACAGGGCCTGTACGAGCAGTACTTC. It codes for CASSLGQGLYEQYF.

This clonotype was counted between two and nine times. Given a much more abundant clone one base away, this may be a read error. This chain uses TRBV6-2 or TRBV6-3 with TRBJ2-3; D might be TRBD1 or TRBD2, each matching 5 bases. The V gene's germline CDR1 is MNHEY and CDR2 SVGEGT. The CDR3 consists of 14 residues. The V end lost 5 bases, the J end lost 7 bases, and 16 bases lay between the germline ends. CDR3 protein: CASSEVLGGYTQYF. In DNA, the CDR3 is TGTGCCAGCAGTGAAGTCCTTGGGGGATATACGCAGTATTTT.

This clonotype was observed at least ten times. The rearrangement uses TRBV7-9 and TRBJ2-3; 8 positions agree with TRBD2. V lost 1 base, J lost 6 bases, and 6 bases stayed unmatched. Germline CDR1 and CDR2: SEHNR and FQNEAQ (reference sequence). CDR3 size: 15 residues. The chain's CDR3 is CASSLGVSGKDTQYF. The CDR3 nucleotides are TGTGCCAGCAGCTTAGGCGTTAGCGGGAAGGATACGCAGTATTTT.

The chain couples TRBV3-2 to TRBJ2-2; the table's D call, TRBD1, was not checked against the DNA. TRBV3-2 is noted as a pseudogene. This CDR3 has 18 amino acids. CDR3: CASSPPPGTQNYTGELFF. The DNA for the CDR3 is TGTGCCAGCAGCCCCCCCCCGGGGACACAAAATTACACCGGGGAGCTGTTTTTT.

The chain combines TRBV3-1 with TRBJ1-1, with 12 bases fitting TRBD1. Per germline, CDR1 LGHDT and CDR2 YNNKEL (reference sequence). The CDR3 is 15 amino acids. V shed 3 bases and J 7 bases; nucleotides not matched to a gene: 6. CDR3 sequence: CASSQRDRGQNEAFF. In DNA, the CDR3 is TGTGCCAGCAGCCAGCGGGACAGGGGGCAAAATGAAGCTTTCTTT.

With respect to this clonotype: A junction boundary mismatches the germline segment, possibly from a read error. This chain uses TRBV9 with TRBJ2-5; either TRBD1 or TRBD2 may supply D (5 bases each). In germline, CDR1 is SGDLS, CDR2 YYNGEE. The CDR3 spans 13 residues. CDR3 bases: TGTGCCAGCAGCACCCGGGGCCAAGAGACCCTGTACTTC. This translates into CASSTRGQETLYF.

The chain combines TRBV2 with TRBJ2-7, with D unclear. The V gene's germline CDR1 is SNHLY and CDR2 FYNNEI. This CDR3 is 13 amino acids long. Deletions cut 6 bases from V and 2 bases from J, with 11 bases between. The CDR3: CASSVTSTYEQYF. DNA of the CDR3: TGTGCCAGCAGCGTGACAAGTACCTACGAGCAGTACTTC.